The 26 T cell receptor beta chains below were found in one sample sequenced in a study of regulatory T cells in long-lasting Graves disease (dated by TCRdb to about 2021). The sample's time point label, decoded: newly diagnosed GD, antithyroid drugs for less than 3 months. For both TCR sequencing and RNA sequencing, RNA was extracted from PBMCs in TRIzol. The method was multiplex PCR. The sequencer was an Illumina HiSeq 4000. CDR3 regions were amplified by Arm-PCR with iRepertoire HTBI primers to construct TCR beta libraries. TCRdb reprocessing: public reads trimmed at Q25 with fastp, clones called with MiXCR, in-frame beta chains kept. Each CDR3 protein gets just one entry, which takes the most common genes and DNA from the rows behind it. Across this sample there are some 490,000 distinct CDR3 sequences, with about 11% seen only once. The ten largest account for roughly 8.9% of the sample. These data were likewise used in another study, on T cells in Graves' hyperthyroidism and ophthalmopathy.

This material consisted of peripheral blood mononuclear cells (PBMCs), taken at new diagnosis, from a patient treated with antithyroid drugs. The receptors stem from a woman younger than 45 with Graves disease. Donor details come from another sample of the same person, matched by shared clones.

This chain links TRBV9 with TRBJ1-2, with TRBD1 identical over 8 bases. The CDR3 is made up of 17 amino acids. The J segment lost 0 bases and the V segment lost 0 bases, leaving 7 bases of the junction unmatched. Germline CDR1 SGDLS, CDR2 YYNGEE. CDR3 loop: CASSVADRVGANYGYTF. CDR3 DNA: TGTGCCAGCAGCGTAGCGGACAGGGTAGGAGCTAACTATGGCTACACCTTC.

This clonotype was recorded at least ten times. Written as DNA, the CDR3 is TGTGCCAGCAGCGCCCGCGGGGACAGGCTTTATGGCTACACCTTC. Protein product: CASSARGDRLYGYTF. The chain carries TRBV9 and TRBJ1-2; 8 positions agree with TRBD1. This CDR3 spans 15 amino acids. The V segment lost 3 bases and the J segment 5 bases; nucleotides outside the gene matches: 9. CDR1 is SGDLS, CDR2 YYNGEE, per germline.

This clonotype has a count of ten or more. V is TRBV29-1 and J is TRBJ2-7, with 8 bases identical to TRBD1. Germline V gene data show CDR1 as SQVTM and CDR2 as ANQGSEA. The V segment lost 7 bases and the J segment 5 bases; nucleotides outside the gene matches: 10. The CDR3 length is 13 residues. The CDR3 sequence is CSARPGGFHEQYF. CDR3 DNA sequence: TGCAGCGCCCGACCAGGGGGCTTCCACGAGCAGTACTTC.

As regards this clonotype: Possible read error: a much larger clone is one base away. The J gene is TRBJ2-1, the V gene TRBV6-1, with D perhaps given as TRBD1 or TRBD2 (6 bases each). CDR1 is MNHNS, CDR2 SASEGT, per germline. CDR3 length: 17 amino acids. This chain's CDR3 is CASTPLFWGVRGNKQFF. The CDR3 DNA reads TGTGCCAGCACCCCTCTTTTTTGGGGGGTCAGGGGCAATAAGCAGTTCTTC.

The rearrangement links TRBV18 to TRBJ2-7, with D possibly being TRBD2 (5 bases). CDR3 size: 13 residues. The V end was cut by 3 bases, the J end by 6 bases, with 12 bases between. Looked up from germline, CDR1 is KGHSH and CDR2 is LQKENI. The CDR3 DNA reads TGTGCCAGCTCACCCGTGGACTTCTGCGAGCAGTACTTC. It yields the protein CASSPVDFCEQYF.

This clonotype was seen at least ten times. This rearrangement joins TRBV28 to TRBJ2-7, with D perhaps matching TRBD2 (5 bases). The V gene lost 5 bases and the J gene lost 0 bases, with 17 bases spanning the gap. Germline values: CDR1 MDHEN, CDR2 SYDVKM. CDR3 length: 16 residues. The CDR3 region is CASSPTSDWSSYEQYF. The CDR3 bases are TGTGCCAGCAGTCCGACGTCGGACTGGAGCTCCTACGAGCAGTACTTC. The full variable domain, rest sourced from reference TRBV28 and TRBJ2-7, is DVKVTQSSRYLVKRTGEKVFLECVQDMDHENMFWYRQDPGLGLRLIYFSYDVKMKEKGDIPEGYSVSREKKERFSLILESASTNQTSMYLCASSPTSDWSSYEQYFGPGTRLTVT.

In its sample, this clonotype was seen many times. The rearrangement links TRBV2 to TRBJ2-7, with a weak D call TRBD1 (5 bases). Germline CDR1 SNHLY, CDR2 FYNNEI. This CDR3 is 14 amino acids long. V was cut by 2 bases and J by 3 bases, with 11 bases left in between. In DNA, the CDR3 is TGTGCCAGCAGTGAATCTAGGGGTTACTACGAGCAGTACTTC. This encodes CASSESRGYYEQYF.

The rearrangement joins TRBV7-9 to TRBJ1-1; 8 bases match TRBD1. Trimming cost V 5 bases and J 0 bases; bases outside gene matches: 11. The CDR3 covers 17 residues. Germline CDR1 reads SEHNR; CDR2 reads FQNEAQ (reference sequence). The CDR3 nucleotides read TGTGCCAGCAGCCCAAAGGGACAGGCGGTAATGAACACTGAAGCTTTCTTT. As protein: CASSPKGQAVMNTEAFF.

Concerning this clonotype itself: A far larger clone differs by one base, so this is likely a read error. The chain recombines TRBV11-2 with TRBJ2-5, with unresolved D. The CDR3 contains 15 residues. Germline V CDR1 and CDR2: SGHAT, FQNNGV. Deletions cut 5 bases from V and 5 bases from J, with 18 bases between. Here the CDR3 DNA reads TGTGCCAGCAGCCGGAAGAGACGGTCTCATGAGACCCAGTACTTC. Amino acid sequence: CASSRKRRSHETQYF.

This clonotype was found a few times. This sequence joins TRBV20-1 and TRBJ2-1; 8 nucleotides match TRBD2. Trimming cost V 5 bases and J 7 bases; bases outside gene matches: 7. The CDR3 is 13 amino acids. CDR1 is DFQATT and CDR2 is SNEGSKA in the germline V gene (reference sequence). CDR3 bases: TGCAGTGCTCAGGGACTAGTTGGGAATGAGCAGTTCTTC. Its protein product is CSAQGLVGNEQFF.

This clonotype has only a few counts. A much larger clone differs from this one at a single base, so this may be a read error. For the CDR3, the DNA is TGTGCCGGCAGGCCTTCGGGGAGTTACTATGGCTACACCTTC. This gives the protein CAGRPSGSYYGYTF. The chain carries TRBV3-1 and TRBJ1-2, with D hard to call. The CDR3 is 14 amino acids. Looked up from germline, CDR1 is LGHDT and CDR2 is YNNKEL (reference sequence).

This clonotype has just a few counts. CDR3 sequence (DNA): TGTGCCAGTAGTATTGGGGATCTCAGCTATGGCTACACCTTC. Amino acid sequence: CASSIGDLSYGYTF. This chain joins TRBV19 and TRBJ1-2, with D unresolved. The CDR3 has 14 amino acids. Germline-derived CDR1 and CDR2 are LNHDA and SQIVND (reference sequence). V lost 3 bases, J lost 4 bases, and 12 bases lay in between.

This clonotype has ten or more counts. The V and J genes are TRBV29-1 and TRBJ2-1; 10 bases match TRBD2. The V gene end was trimmed by 4 bases and the J gene end by 2 bases; junction bases not matched to a gene: 5. Germline lookup yields CDR1 SQVTM and CDR2 ANQGSEA. The CDR3 has 15 residues. The CDR3 loop is CSVARTSGTYNEQFF. The CDR3 coding sequence is TGCAGCGTTGCCCGTACTAGCGGGACCTACAATGAGCAGTTCTTC.

The V and J genes are TRBV11-3 and TRBJ1-1; D call uncertain. CDR1 SGHNT and CDR2 YENEEA come from the germline V gene. V lost 3 bases to trimming and J lost 8 bases, with 10 bases between them. This CDR3 has 12 residues. Written as DNA, the CDR3 is TGTGCCAGCAGCTTTCCTAACATGGAAGCTTTCTTT. It yields the protein CASSFPNMEAFF.

This clonotype has a count of ten or more. This chain links TRBV10-3 with TRBJ2-1; 11 nucleotides line up with TRBD2. The V gene end was trimmed by 6 bases and the J gene end by 0 bases; junction bases not matched to a gene: 4. This CDR3 has 16 amino acids. CDR1 and CDR2 (germline): ENHRY, SYGVKD. CDR3 protein: CAISPTSGSSYNEQFF. CDR3 nucleotides: TGTGCCATCAGCCCTACTAGCGGGAGCTCCTACAATGAGCAGTTCTTC.

This clonotype came up many times. This rearrangement joins TRBV5-1 to TRBJ2-1; D gene unclear. Trimming removed 2 bases from V and 8 bases from J, with 11 bases in between. The CDR3 is 13 amino acids. CDR1 SGHRS and CDR2 YFSETQ come from the germline V gene. The CDR3 bases are TGCGCCAGCAGCTTAACCCAATTTCATGAGCAGTTCTTC. Its translation is CASSLTQFHEQFF. The full variable domain, completed using reference TRBV5-1 and TRBJ2-1, is KAGVTQTPRYLIKTRGQQVTLSCSPISGHRSVSWYQQTPGQGLQFLFEYFSETQRNKGNFPGRFSGRQFSNSRSEMNVSTLELGDSALYLCASSLTQFHEQFFGPGTRLTVL.

The table lists this clonotype with a few counts. Compared with germline, one end of the junction differs, possibly owing to a read error. The genes are TRBV7-2 and TRBJ2-1; D is possibly TRBD2 (5 bases). This CDR3 has 16 residues. CDR1 is SGHTA, CDR2 FQGNSA, per germline. The CDR3 reads CASSPAGNTATDEQFF. In nucleotides, the CDR3 is TGTGCCAGCAGCCCGGCGGGCAATACAGCGACCGATGAACAGTTCTTC.

This clonotype occurred many times. This rearrangement joins TRBV11-3 to TRBJ2-1; 9 bases map to TRBD2. The CDR3 contains 17 residues. CDR1 SGHNT and CDR2 YENEEA come from the germline V gene. The trim removed 8 bases at V and 3 bases at J, leaving 14 bases unmatched. The CDR3 nucleotides read TGTGCCAGCCGACGCGGGGGGGAGTTACCCAACTACAATGAGCAGTTCTTC. Translating it yields CASRRGGELPNYNEQFF.

This clonotype was counted ten times or more. At one boundary the junction diverges from the germline segment, which might be a read error. V gene TRBV12-3 or TRBV12-4 combines with J gene TRBJ2-1; no definite D call. There are 15 residues in the CDR3. CDR3 coding DNA: TGTGCCAGCAGCTTAGCCGTGAGCTCCTACAATGAGCAGTTCTTC. Translating gives CASSLAVSSYNEQFF.

For this clonotype: A much larger clone differs from this one at a single base, so this may be a read error. V and J are TRBV12-3 or TRBV12-4 and TRBJ1-2; D unclear. Trimming shortened V by 2 bases and J by 6 bases, and 7 bases separated the two germline ends. The CDR3 covers 12 residues. In DNA form, the CDR3 reads TGTGCCAGCAGTTTAACTTCCCATGGCTACACCTTC. Encoded protein: CASSLTSHGYTF.

The chain combines TRBV28 with TRBJ2-7, with 12 nucleotides matching TRBD2. The CDR3 has 14 residues. CDR1 is MDHEN, CDR2 SYDVKM, per germline. J lost 7 bases, V lost 4 bases, and 5 bases had no gene match. The CDR3 region is CASSYPGTSGEQYF. The CDR3 DNA sequence: TGTGCCAGCAGTTACCCCGGGACTAGCGGGGAGCAGTACTTC.

This clonotype was counted ten times or more. V and J are TRBV6-5 and TRBJ2-5; 8 bases are shared with TRBD2. The germline V gene encodes CDR1 MNHEY and CDR2 SVGAGI. CDR3 length: 16 residues. V gave up 2 bases and J gave up 1 base; unmatched junction bases: 6. CDR3 in DNA: TGTGCCAGCAGTTACGGAGCCGGGAGGGTCCAAGAGACCCAGTACTTC. Translating gives CASSYGAGRVQETQYF.

The chain has TRBV7-9 and TRBJ2-7, with D perhaps TRBD1 (6 bases). Germline V CDR1 and CDR2: SEHNR, FQNEAQ (reference sequence). The V end lost 2 bases, the J end lost 3 bases, and 14 bases lay between the germline ends. This CDR3 spans 15 amino acids. The CDR3 loop is CASSLWAGEFYEQYF. CDR3 coding DNA: TGTGCCAGCAGCTTATGGGCAGGGGAATTCTACGAGCAGTACTTC.

This clonotype has at least ten counts. It may be a read error: a sequence one base away is much more abundant. The rearrangement uses TRBV28 and TRBJ1-2; no definite D call. Trimming left V 10 bases short and J 2 bases short, with 17 bases between. Looked up from germline, CDR1 is MDHEN and CDR2 is SYDVKM. The CDR3 covers 14 residues. CDR3 loop: CATEFWESNYGYTF. In DNA, the CDR3 is TGTGCCACCGAGTTTTGGGAGTCAAACTATGGCTACACCTTC.

In this sample, this clonotype turned up many times. The V and J genes are TRBV12-3 or TRBV12-4 and TRBJ1-1, with D uncertain. V gave up 4 bases and J gave up 4 bases, with 10 bases separating them. This CDR3 contains 13 residues. The CDR3 is CASSWTEGTEAFF. CDR3 in DNA: TGTGCCAGCAGTTGGACCGAAGGCACTGAAGCTTTCTTT.

Many counts were recorded for this clonotype. J is TRBJ1-6 and V is TRBV15, with TRBD1 as a possible D gene (5 bases). The V gene's germline CDR1 is LNHNV and CDR2 YYDKDF (reference sequence). The CDR3 loop spans 15 amino acids. Trimming shortened V by 4 bases and J by 0 bases, and 7 bases separated the two germline ends. CDR3: CATSTGSSYNSPLHF. CDR3 sequence (DNA): TGTGCCACCAGCACAGGGAGCTCCTATAATTCACCCCTCCACTTT.